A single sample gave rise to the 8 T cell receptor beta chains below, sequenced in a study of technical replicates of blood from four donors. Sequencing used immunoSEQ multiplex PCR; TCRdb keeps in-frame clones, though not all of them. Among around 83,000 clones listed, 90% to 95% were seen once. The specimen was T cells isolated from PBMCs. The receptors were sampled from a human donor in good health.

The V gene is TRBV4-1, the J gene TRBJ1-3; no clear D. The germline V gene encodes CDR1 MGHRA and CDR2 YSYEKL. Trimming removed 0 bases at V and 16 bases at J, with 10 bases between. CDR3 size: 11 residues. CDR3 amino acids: CASSQDLDLYF. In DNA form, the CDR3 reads TGCGCCAGCAGCCAAGATCTAGACCTTTATTTT.

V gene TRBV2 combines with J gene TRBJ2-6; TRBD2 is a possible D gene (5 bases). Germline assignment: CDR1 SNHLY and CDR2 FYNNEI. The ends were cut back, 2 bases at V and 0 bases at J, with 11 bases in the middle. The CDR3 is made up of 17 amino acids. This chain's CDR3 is CASSERTFFSGANVLTF. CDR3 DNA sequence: TGTGCCAGCAGTGAAAGGACTTTCTTCTCTGGGGCCAACGTCCTGACTTTC.

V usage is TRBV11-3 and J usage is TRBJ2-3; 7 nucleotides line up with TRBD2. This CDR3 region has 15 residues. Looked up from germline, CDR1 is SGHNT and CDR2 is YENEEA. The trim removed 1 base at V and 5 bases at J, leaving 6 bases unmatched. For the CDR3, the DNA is TGTGCCAGCAGCTTAGTCGCAGGCGGGGGAGATACGCAGTATTTT. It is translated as CASSLVAGGGDTQYF. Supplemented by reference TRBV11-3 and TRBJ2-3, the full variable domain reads EAGVVQSPRYKIIEKKQPVAFWCNPISGHNTLYWYLQNLGQGPELLIRYENEEAVDDSQLPKDRFSAERLKGVDSTLKIQPAELGDSAVYLCASSLVAGGGDTQYFGPGTRLTVL.

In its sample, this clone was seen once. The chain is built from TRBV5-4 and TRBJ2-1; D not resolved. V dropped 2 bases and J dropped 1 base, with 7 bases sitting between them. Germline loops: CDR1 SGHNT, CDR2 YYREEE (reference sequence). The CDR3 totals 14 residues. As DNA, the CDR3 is TGTGCCAGCAGCTTACCAGGTTCCTACAATGAGCAGTTCTTC. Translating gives CASSLPGSYNEQFF.

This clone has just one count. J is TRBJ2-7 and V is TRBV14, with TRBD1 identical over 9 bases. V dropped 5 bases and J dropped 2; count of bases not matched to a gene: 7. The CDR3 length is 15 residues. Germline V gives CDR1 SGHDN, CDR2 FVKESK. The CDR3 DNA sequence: TGTGCCAGCAGCACCCCCGGGACAGGGACCTACGAGCAGTACTTC. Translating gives CASSTPGTGTYEQYF.

The chain's CDR3 is CASGNRGGSYNEQFF. The CDR3 region has the DNA TGTGCCAGCGGGAACCGAGGGGGCTCCTACAATGAGCAGTTCTTC. This sequence joins TRBV7-3 and TRBJ2-1, with a possible D match to TRBD1 (6 bases). The CDR3 is 15 residues long. The germline V gene encodes CDR1 SGHTA and CDR2 FQGTGA. V shed 8 bases and J shed 0 bases, with 14 bases lying between them. Filled out from reference TRBV7-3 and TRBJ2-1, the complete variable domain reads GAGVSQTPSNKVTEKGKYVELRCDPISGHTALYWYRQSLGQGPEFLIYFQGTGAADDSGLPNDRFFAVRPEGSVSTLKIQRTERGDSAVYLCASGNRGGSYNEQFFGPGTRLTVL.

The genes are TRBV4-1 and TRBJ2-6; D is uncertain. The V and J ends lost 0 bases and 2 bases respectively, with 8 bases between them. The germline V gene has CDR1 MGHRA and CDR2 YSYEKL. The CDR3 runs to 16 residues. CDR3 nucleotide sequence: TGCGCCAGCAGCCAAGAAGCGCTCACTGGGGCCAACGTCCTGACTTTC. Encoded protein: CASSQEALTGANVLTF.

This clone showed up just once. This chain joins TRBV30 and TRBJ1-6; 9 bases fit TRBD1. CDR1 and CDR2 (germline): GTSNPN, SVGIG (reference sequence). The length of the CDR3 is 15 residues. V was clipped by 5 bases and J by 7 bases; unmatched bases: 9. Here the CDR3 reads CAWDTQGAGNSPLHF. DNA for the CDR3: TGTGCCTGGGACACACAGGGGGCAGGAAATTCACCCCTCCACTTT.